A selection of T cell receptor beta chains follows, all from one sample in a study of blood T cell repertoires in COVID-19. Clones were read by immunoSEQ multiplex PCR, and TCRdb kept only the in-frame ones, dropping some. This sample has roughly 200,000 clones, with roughly 84% found just once. The specimen was peripheral blood. The receptors shown here come from a man aged 50 or older with active or convalescent COVID-19. Each CDR3 is given with its conserved first and last residue. Fields, in order: clone size, V gene, J gene, D gene, CDR3 protein, CDR3 DNA. D genes are given only for firm matches. A row's size may be missing; if present it is once, few, many or a size class.

>once|TRBV10-3|TRBJ1-1|-
CAISQNTEAFF
TGTGCCATCAGCCAGAACACTGAAGCTTTCTTT
>-|TRBV4-1|TRBJ2-1|-
CASSQVGGPTEQFF
TGCGCCAGCAGCCAGGTCGGGGGGCCGACTGAGCAGTTCTTC
>-|TRBV2|TRBJ1-2|-
CASSAPANYGYTF
TGTGCCAGCAGTGCACCGGCTAACTATGGCTACACCTTC
>-|TRBV7-9|TRBJ2-3|TRBD2
CASTVAGADTQYF
TGTGCCAGCACCGTAGCGGGGGCAGATACGCAGTATTTT
>-|TRBV5-1|TRBJ2-5|-
CASSEAVVGETQYF
TGCGCCAGCAGCGAGGCGGTCGTAGGAGAGACCCAGTACTTC
>-|TRBV11-3|TRBJ2-1|TRBD2
CASSMGLAGGLDEQFF
TGTGCCAGCAGCATGGGACTAGCGGGGGGGCTCGATGAGCAGTTCTTC
>-|TRBV7-2|TRBJ1-5|TRBD1
CASSLGDSLSQPQHF
TGTGCCAGCAGCTTAGGGGACAGTCTCAGTCAGCCCCAGCATTTT
>-|TRBV19|TRBJ1-1|-
CASSIAGRYAEAFF
TGTGCCAGTAGTATAGCCGGTCGTTACGCTGAAGCTTTCTTT
>-|TRBV5-1|TRBJ1-1|-
CASSKGGWTEAFF
TGCGCCAGCAGCAAAGGAGGGTGGACTGAAGCTTTCTTT
>-|TRBV28|TRBJ1-6|TRBD1
CARRRDRNSPLHF
TGTGCCCGCCGACGGGACAGGAATTCACCCCTCCACTTT
>-|TRBV7-2|TRBJ2-1|-
CASSLSGVDYNEQFF
TGTGCCAGCAGCCTATCGGGGGTTGACTACAATGAGCAGTTCTTC
>few|TRBV7-3|TRBJ1-1|-
CASSLMGSTEAFF
TGTGCCAGCAGCTTGATGGGGAGCACTGAAGCTTTCTTT
>-|TRBV7-9|TRBJ2-3|TRBD1
CASSLALTGGSSTDTQYF
TGTGCCAGCAGCTTAGCACTAACAGGGGGAAGTAGCACAGATACGCAGTATTTT
>-|TRBV2|TRBJ2-1|TRBD1
CASSVGTGSSNEQFF
TGTGCCAGCAGTGTAGGGACAGGGTCGTCAAATGAGCAGTTCTTC
>-|TRBV5-1|TRBJ1-6|TRBD1
CASSLPTGDSSPLHF
TGCGCCAGCAGCTTACCTACAGGGGATTCTTCACCCCTCCACTTT
>-|TRBV7-2|TRBJ2-1|TRBD1
CASSLRQGRVNEQFF
TGTGCCAGCAGCTTAAGACAGGGGAGAGTAAATGAGCAGTTCTTC
>-|TRBV14|TRBJ1-4|TRBD1
CASSHRDRVDEKLFF
TGTGCCAGCAGCCATCGGGACAGGGTGGATGAAAAACTGTTTTTT
>-|TRBV6-2/TRBV6-3|TRBJ2-7|TRBD2
CASSRTSGSYEQYF
TGTGCCAGCAGTCGGACTAGCGGCTCCTACGAGCAGTACTTC
>-|TRBV28|TRBJ2-4|TRBD2
CASSGLGAGDGIQYF
TGTGCCAGCAGTGGGCTAGGGGCGGGGGATGGCATTCAGTACTTC